The T cell receptor (beta chain) under discussion was sequenced for a study of blood T cell repertoires in COVID-19. Some clones are missing from TCRdb's copy, which holds only in-frame ones; the method was immunoSEQ multiplex PCR. There are approximately 60,000 clones in the sample; approximately 79% occur only once, and about 20% lies in the top ten. The trim removed 3 bases at V and 7 bases at J, leaving 2 bases unmatched. The CDR3 has 13 amino acids. The germline gives CDR1 KGHDR, CDR2 SFDVKD. The sequence was collected from a man aged 60 to 69 with acute or convalescent COVID-19. The material sequenced was peripheral blood. The V and J genes are TRBV24-1 and TRBJ2-4; 7 nucleotides agree with TRBD2. The CDR3 DNA reads TGTGCCACCAGTGATCCCGGGAGGAACATTCAGTACTTC. Translating gives CATSDPGRNIQYF.